The 12 T cell receptor beta chains below come from one sample, sequenced in a study of T cell responses to AZD1222 COVID-19 vaccine. Libraries were prepared by immunoSEQ multiplex PCR; TCRdb keeps only in-frame clonotypes and omits some of them. The sample includes 90,000 to 130,000 clones, roughly 90% of them seen just once. The source was peripheral blood, collected on day 0 of AZD1222 vaccination. The receptors were gathered from an adult in good health.

The CDR3 region is CASSQPVGAREQYF. The CDR3 nucleotides are TGTGCCAGCAGTCAGCCGGTCGGGGCCCGCGAGCAGTACTTC. This chain links TRBV28 with TRBJ2-7; D is perhaps TRBD1 or TRBD2 (5 bases each). V gave up 5 bases and J gave up 6 bases, with 17 bases separating them. Germline V gene data show CDR1 as MDHEN and CDR2 as SYDVKM. This CDR3 has 14 amino acids. Complete variable domain (other parts from reference TRBV28 and TRBJ2-7): DVKVTQSSRYLVKRTGEKVFLECVQDMDHENMFWYRQDPGLGLRLIYFSYDVKMKEKGDIPEGYSVSREKKERFSLILESASTNQTSMYLCASSQPVGAREQYFGPGTRLTVT.

This rearrangement joins TRBV14 to TRBJ1-4; D unresolved. CDR1 and CDR2 from the germline V gene are SGHDN and FVKESK. The V end lost 3 bases, the J end lost 0 bases, and 5 bases lay between the germline ends. The CDR3 covers 14 residues. The CDR3 coding sequence is TGTGCCAGCAGCCAGCTCGCAACTAATGAAAAACTGTTTTTT. Protein sequence: CASSQLATNEKLFF.

The rearrangement joins TRBV7-9 to TRBJ2-1, with a possible D match to TRBD1 (5 bases). V was shortened by 5 bases and J by 2 bases, with 13 bases between the two germline ends. The germline gives CDR1 SEHNR, CDR2 FQNEAQ (reference sequence). This CDR3 has 15 amino acids. Written as DNA, the CDR3 is TGTGCCAGCAGCCTGAATACAGGAGCCTACAATGAGCAGTTCTTC. Translated: CASSLNTGAYNEQFF.

This chain uses TRBV3-1 (or the pseudogene TRBV3-2) with TRBJ1-2; the D is unclear. The CDR3 sequence is 15 residues long. Germline V gene lookup returns CDR1 LGHDT and CDR2 YNNKEL (reference sequence). The germline V and J ends were trimmed by 1 base and 4 bases, with 13 bases remaining between them. In DNA form, the CDR3 reads TGTGCCAGCAGCCAAGGGGCCGACTCGGGCTATGGCTACACCTTC. As protein: CASSQGADSGYGYTF.

The chain has TRBV5-5 and TRBJ2-5; the match to TRBD1 covers 9 bases. With 5 bases clipped from V and 4 bases from J, the junction kept 9 bases outside the gene matches. This CDR3 is built from 15 residues. Germline V lookup: CDR1 SGHKS, CDR2 YYEKEE (reference sequence). CDR3 region: CASSRDRVRGETQYF. The CDR3 DNA reads TGTGCCAGCAGTCGGGACAGGGTAAGGGGAGAGACCCAGTACTTC.

CDR3 nucleotide sequence: TGTGCCAGCAGTTTAGTCGCCTCTAACTATGGCTACACCTTC. Amino acid sequence: CASSLVASNYGYTF. The V gene is TRBV27, the J gene TRBJ1-2, with unresolved D. The CDR3 extends over 14 amino acids. Trimming cost V 2 bases and J 0 bases, with 7 bases left between them. The germline V gene encodes CDR1 MNHEY and CDR2 SMNVEV (reference sequence).

CDR3 coding DNA: TGTGCCAGCAGCCTCCCCAGGGGATCTGGAAACACCATATATTTT. This gives the protein CASSLPRGSGNTIYF. This chain connects TRBV11-2 to TRBJ1-3; possibly TRBD1 for D (6 bases). Germline V gene lookup returns CDR1 SGHAT and CDR2 FQNNGV. Trimming stripped 5 bases from V and 1 base from J, with 12 bases between. This CDR3 region has 15 residues.

The chain has TRBV7-2 and TRBJ2-3; no firm D call. CDR3 length: 16 residues. Germline CDR1 SGHTA, CDR2 FQGNSA. V lost 1 base and J lost 1, with 12 bases in between. The CDR3 is CASSLGSRFGTDTQYF. The DNA of the CDR3 is TGTGCCAGCAGCTTAGGATCGCGCTTTGGCACAGATACGCAGTATTTT.

This chain connects TRBV11-3 to TRBJ2-7; D uncertain. Per the germline V gene, CDR1 is SGHNT and CDR2 is YENEEA. With 1 base removed from V and 4 bases from J, the gap between germline ends came to 8 bases. The CDR3 extends over 13 amino acids. This CDR3 is CASSLAAGYEQYF. The CDR3, as DNA: TGTGCCAGCAGCTTAGCTGCCGGATACGAGCAGTACTTC.

The rearrangement links TRBV3-1 (or the pseudogene TRBV3-2) to TRBJ1-2, with D hard to call. The germline gives CDR1 LGHDT, CDR2 YNNKEL (reference sequence). The V end was cut by 1 base, the J end by 0 bases, with 9 bases between. CDR3 length: 15 amino acids. The CDR3 spells CASSQVYGSNYGYTF. DNA for the CDR3: TGTGCCAGCAGCCAAGTTTACGGATCTAACTATGGCTACACCTTC.

The chain recombines TRBV19 with TRBJ1-3; 7 bases map to TRBD1. With V trimmed by 4 bases and J by 0 bases, 9 bases remained unmatched. CDR1 is LNHDA and CDR2 is SQIVND in the germline V gene (reference sequence). The CDR3 totals 17 residues. The chain's CDR3 is CASSRGTGAFSGNTIYF. The CDR3 DNA sequence: TGTGCCAGTAGTAGGGGAACAGGGGCCTTCTCTGGAAACACCATATATTTT.

In this sample, this clone turned up once. The chain recombines TRBV11-2 with TRBJ2-3; 8 bases align to TRBD2. J was trimmed by 0 bases and V by 1 base; bases with no gene match: 9. The CDR3 spans 18 residues. Germline V gene sequence: CDR1 SGHAT, CDR2 FQNNGV. Here the CDR3 reads CASSLVKLAVTSTDTQYF. The CDR3 nucleotides read TGTGCCAGCAGCTTAGTGAAACTAGCGGTGACTAGCACAGATACGCAGTATTTT. The full variable domain, in which reference TRBV11-2 and TRBJ2-3 provide the parts outside the CDR3, is EAGVAQSPRYKIIEKRQSVAFWCNPISGHATLYWYQQILGQGPKLLIQFQNNGVVDDSQLPKDRFSAERLKGVDSTLKIQPAKLEDSAVYLCASSLVKLAVTSTDTQYFGPGTRLTVL.